A single sample gave rise to the 4 T cell receptor beta chains below, sequenced in a study of blood T cell repertoires in COVID-19. TCRdb's table, derived via immunoSEQ multiplex PCR, lists solely in-frame clones and lacks some. The sample records 300,000 to 350,000 clones, around 90% being singletons. Specimen: peripheral blood. These receptors all stem from a woman in her twenties or thirties with COVID-19, enrolled during active disease.

The sample holds a few counts of this clone. The chain has TRBV5-1 and TRBJ2-3; no clear D. Trimming took off 4 bases at V and 4 bases at J, with 10 bases between the two ends. The germline V gene has CDR1 SGHRS and CDR2 YFSETQ. CDR3 length equals 13 residues. CDR3 sequence reads: CASSALKSDTQYF. As DNA, the CDR3 is TGCGCCAGCAGCGCACTAAAATCAGATACGCAGTATTTT.

The J gene is TRBJ2-2, the V gene TRBV6-5; a weak D match, TRBD2 (5 bases). V was shortened by 2 bases and J by 6 bases, with 10 bases between the two germline ends. Germline V lookup: CDR1 MNHEY, CDR2 SVGAGI. CDR3 length: 14 amino acids. CDR3 sequence: CASSYPPRAGELFF. The CDR3 nucleotides are TGTGCCAGCAGTTACCCACCGAGGGCCGGGGAGCTGTTTTTT.

This clone showed up just a few times. The chain links TRBV15 to TRBJ1-5; TRBD1 is a possible D gene (5 bases). Germline V CDR1 and CDR2: LNHNV, YYDKDF (reference sequence). CDR3 size: 15 residues. Trimming cost V 1 base and J 0 bases, with 7 bases left between them. CDR3 residues: CATSRGQLSNQPQHF. The DNA of the CDR3 is TGTGCCACCAGCAGAGGACAGCTTAGCAATCAGCCCCAGCATTTT.

In the case of this clone: At the DNA level, this CDR3 is encoded by other sequences in the same sample as well. This chain joins TRBV4-1 and TRBJ2-7; 8 bases are shared with TRBD1. The germline gives CDR1 MGHRA, CDR2 YSYEKL. V shed 4 bases and J 2 bases; nucleotides not matched to a gene: 4. The CDR3 is 14 residues long. For the CDR3, the DNA is TGCGCCAGCAGCCGCGGGACAGGTGCCTACGAGCAGTACTTC. This translates into CASSRGTGAYEQYF.